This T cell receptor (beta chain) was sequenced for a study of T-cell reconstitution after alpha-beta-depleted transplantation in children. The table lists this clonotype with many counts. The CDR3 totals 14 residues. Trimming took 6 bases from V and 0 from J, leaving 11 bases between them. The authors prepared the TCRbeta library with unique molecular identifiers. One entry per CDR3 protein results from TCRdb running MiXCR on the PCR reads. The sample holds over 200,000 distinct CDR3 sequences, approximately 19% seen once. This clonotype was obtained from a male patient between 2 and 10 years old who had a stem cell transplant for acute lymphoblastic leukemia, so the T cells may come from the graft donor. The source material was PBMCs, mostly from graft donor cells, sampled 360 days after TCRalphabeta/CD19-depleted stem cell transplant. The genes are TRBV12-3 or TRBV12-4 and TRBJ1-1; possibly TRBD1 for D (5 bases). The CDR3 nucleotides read TGTGCCAGCAGCCCTCAGGGTATGAACACTGAAGCTTTCTTT. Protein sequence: CASSPQGMNTEAFF.